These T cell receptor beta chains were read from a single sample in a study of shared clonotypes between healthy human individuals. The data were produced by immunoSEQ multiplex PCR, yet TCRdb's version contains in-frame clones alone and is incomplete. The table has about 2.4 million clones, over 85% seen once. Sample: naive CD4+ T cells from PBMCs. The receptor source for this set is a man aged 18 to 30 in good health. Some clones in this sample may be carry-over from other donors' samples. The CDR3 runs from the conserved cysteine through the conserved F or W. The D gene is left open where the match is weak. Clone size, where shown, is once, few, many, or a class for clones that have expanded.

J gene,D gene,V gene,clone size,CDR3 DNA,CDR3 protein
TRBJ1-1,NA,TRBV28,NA,TGTGCCAGCGGTTGGCGAGGGGCGTCCATGAACACTGAAGCTTTCTTT,CASGWRGASMNTEAFF
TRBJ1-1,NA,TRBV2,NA,TGTGCCAGCAGTGACAGGGAAGGTGAAGCTTTCTTT,CASSDREGEAFF
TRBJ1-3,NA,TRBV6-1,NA,TGTGCCAGCAGGGGATCTGGAAACACCATATATTTT,CASRGSGNTIYF
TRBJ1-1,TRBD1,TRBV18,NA,TGTGCCAGCTCCCTCGGACAGGCTGGCACTGAAGCTTTCTTT,CASSLGQAGTEAFF
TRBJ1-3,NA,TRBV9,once,TGTGCCAGCAGCGTAGAAGTGGCAGGTTCTTTCTCTGGAAACACCATATATTTT,CASSVEVAGSFSGNTIYF
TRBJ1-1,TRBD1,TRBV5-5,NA,TGTGCCAGCAGCTCAGGGGGCGCGTCCTCCTCTGACACTGAAGCTTTCTTT,CASSSGGASSSDTEAFF
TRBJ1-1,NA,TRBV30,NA,TGTGCCTGGAGTGTAGGCCTGGGCACTGAAGCTTTCTTT,CAWSVGLGTEAFF
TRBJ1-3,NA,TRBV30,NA,TGTGCCTGGAGTTTTGCTGGGACGTCAAACACCATATATTTT,CAWSFAGTSNTIYF
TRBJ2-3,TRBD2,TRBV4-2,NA,TGTGCCAGCAGCCGGCAAGGGTCCGGGACTAGCGGGATAGCAGATACGCAGTATTTT,CASSRQGSGTSGIADTQYF
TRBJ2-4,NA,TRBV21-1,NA,TGTGCCAGCAGCTTAAATCCGACATACCTAGCCAAAAACATTCAGTACTTC,CASSLNPTYLAKNIQYF
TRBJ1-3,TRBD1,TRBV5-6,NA,TGTGCCAGCAGCGGGACAGGGTTGGGAAACACCATATATTTT,CASSGTGLGNTIYF
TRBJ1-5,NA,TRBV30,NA,TGTGCCTGGAGTGTTAGAAATGGCAACAATCAGCCCCAGCATTTT,CAWSVRNGNNQPQHF
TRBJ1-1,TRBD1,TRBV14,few,TGTGCCAGCAGCCAATGGGACAGGGTGAACACTGAAGCTTTCTTT,CASSQWDRVNTEAFF
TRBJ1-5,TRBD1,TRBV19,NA,TGTGCCAGTAGTATCAGGGGGCGGTCGAGCAATCAGCCCCAGCATTTT,CASSIRGRSSNQPQHF
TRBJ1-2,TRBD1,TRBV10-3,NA,TGTGCCATCAGTGCCTCCGGGACAGCCTATGGCTACACCTTC,CAISASGTAYGYTF
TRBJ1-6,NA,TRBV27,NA,TGTGCCAGCAGTTCACAGGGTTTTGGTAATTCACCCCTCCACTTT,CASSSQGFGNSPLHF
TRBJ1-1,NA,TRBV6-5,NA,TGTGCCAGCAGTCACCTGACAGCCGAAGCTTTCTTT,CASSHLTAEAFF
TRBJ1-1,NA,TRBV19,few,TGTGCCAGTAGGAATAACGGATTAGCTGAAGCTTTCTTT,CASRNNGLAEAFF
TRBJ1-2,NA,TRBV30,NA,TGTGCCTGGAGTCCCACACGGGCAGGCTATGGCTACACCTTC,CAWSPTRAGYGYTF
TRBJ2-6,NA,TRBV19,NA,TGTGCCAGTAGTGTGTACAGGGACTCTGGGGCCAACGTCCTGACTTTC,CASSVYRDSGANVLTF
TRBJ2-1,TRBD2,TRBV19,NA,TGTGCCAGTAGGGGACTAGCGGCCTCCTCCTACAATGAGCAGTTCTTC,CASRGLAASSYNEQFF
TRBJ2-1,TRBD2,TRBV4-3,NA,TGCGCCAGCAGCCCGCGACTAGCGGGGCAATACAATGAGCAGTTCTTC,CASSPRLAGQYNEQFF
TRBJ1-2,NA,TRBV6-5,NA,TGTGCCAGCAGTTACACCTCATTGGGCGGAGAAGGCTACACCTTC,CASSYTSLGGEGYTF
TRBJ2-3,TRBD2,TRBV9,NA,TGTGCCAGCAGCGTGCTAGCGGGAAGCACAGATACGCAGTATTTT,CASSVLAGSTDTQYF
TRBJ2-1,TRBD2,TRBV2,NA,TGTGCCAGCAGTGGTTTTAGCGGGAGAGGGGGTGAGCAGTTCTTC,CASSGFSGRGGEQFF
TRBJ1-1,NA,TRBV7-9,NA,TGTGCCAGCAGCCCCATACCAGGACAGCTGAACACTGAAGCTTTCTTT,CASSPIPGQLNTEAFF
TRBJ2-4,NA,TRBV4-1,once,TGCGCCAGCAGCCAAGGGGAAGGCCTGGCCAAAAACATTCAGTACTTC,CASSQGEGLAKNIQYF
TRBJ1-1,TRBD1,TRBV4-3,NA,TGCGCCAGCAGCCAGGGGGACAGGGGTTCCGGAGCTTTCTTT,CASSQGDRGSGAFF
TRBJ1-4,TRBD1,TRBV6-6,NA,TGTGCCAGCAGTGGCAGGACAGGAACTAATGAAAAACTGTTTTTT,CASSGRTGTNEKLFF